A single sample gave rise to the 17 T cell receptor beta chains below, sequenced in a study of blood T cells in healthy people across ages. Through a sample-barcoded 5' primer and a J-beta primer mix, a second PCR was run for roughly 6 to 11 cycles. One entry per CDR3 protein results from TCRdb running MiXCR on the 5' RACE reads. This table has over 1,300,000 distinct CDR3 sequences, roughly 60% appearing once. Sequencing was performed on blood. The receptors originated from a man aged 18-30 years in good health.

V is TRBV4-1 and J is TRBJ2-1; D is uncertain. Germline CDR1 MGHRA, CDR2 YSYEKL. The CDR3 totals 18 residues. V lost 4 bases, J lost 4 bases, and 23 bases lay in between. Here the CDR3 DNA reads TGCGCCAGCAGCCCCACCTTACGATTTCCTCTCAGTTACAATGAGCAGTTCTTC. This translates into CASSPTLRFPLSYNEQFF.

The chain has TRBV4-3 and TRBJ2-5; D might be TRBD1 (6 bases). Germline V gene lookup returns CDR1 LGHNA and CDR2 YSLEER. The CDR3 has 13 amino acids. V was shortened by 3 bases and J by 7 bases, with 12 bases between the two germline ends. For the CDR3, the DNA is TGCGCCAGCAGCCAGACAGGCATGGGGACCCAGTACTTC. Protein product: CASSQTGMGTQYF.

This clonotype is a singleton in its sample. The CDR3 bases are TGTGCCAGCAGTTCGGGACAGGTCATAGCTTTCTTT. Residues: CASSSGQVIAFF. V gene TRBV28 combines with J gene TRBJ1-1, with TRBD1 identical over 8 bases. Per the germline V gene, CDR1 is MDHEN and CDR2 is SYDVKM. V gave up 4 bases and J gave up 10 bases; unmatched junction bases: 5. The CDR3 sequence is 12 residues long.

This clonotype was observed a few times. The chain has TRBV5-1 and TRBJ1-2; a weak D match, TRBD1 (5 bases). The CDR3 contains 16 residues. Trimming removed 0 bases from V and 3 bases from J, with 15 bases in between. Germline-derived CDR1 and CDR2 are SGHRS and YFSETQ. CDR3 DNA sequence: TGCGCCAGCAGCTTGGGGATCCGGGACGTAGACTATGGCTACACCTTC. It is translated as CASSLGIRDVDYGYTF.

This chain uses TRBV3-1 with TRBJ2-5; 11 bases align to TRBD2. The J call may be incorrect, as the DNA end agrees better with TRBJ2-7. Per germline, CDR1 LGHDT and CDR2 YNNKEL (reference sequence). The CDR3 has 15 amino acids. The DNA for the CDR3 is TGTGCCAGCAGCCAAATGACTAGCGGGATCCACGAGCAGTACTTC. Translating gives CASSQMTSGIHEQYF.

This chain connects TRBV2 to TRBJ2-2; D is unresolved. Trimming shortened V by 6 bases and J by 0 bases, and 11 bases separated the two germline ends. The CDR3 covers 15 residues. The V gene's germline CDR1 is SNHLY and CDR2 FYNNEI. CDR3 sequence: CASRDLLANTGELFF. The CDR3 nucleotides read TGTGCCAGCAGGGACCTCTTAGCGAACACCGGGGAGCTGTTTTTT. The full variable domain, completed using reference TRBV2 and TRBJ2-2, is EPEVTQTPSHQVTQMGQEVILRCVPISNHLYFYWYRQILGQKVEFLVSFYNNEISEKSEIFDDQFSVERPDGSNFTLKIRSTKLEDSAMYFCASRDLLANTGELFFGEGSRLTVL.

The chain links TRBV7-2 to TRBJ2-5, with D possibly TRBD1 on 5 matching bases. The V and J ends lost 7 bases and 5 bases respectively, with 20 bases between them. Germline-derived CDR1 and CDR2 are SGHTA and FQGNSA. The CDR3 is made up of 15 amino acids. CDR3 sequence: CASMLGRRYGETQYF. In nucleotides, the CDR3 is TGTGCCAGCATGCTGGGGCGTAGGTATGGGGAGACCCAGTACTTC.

The gene calls are TRBV5-5 and TRBJ1-4; 9 nucleotides match TRBD1. V gave up 3 bases and J gave up 6 bases; unmatched junction bases: 9. This CDR3 comprises 16 residues. The germline V gene has CDR1 SGHKS and CDR2 YYEKEE (reference sequence). CDR3: CASSYTGGGIYEKLFF. In nucleotides, the CDR3 is TGTGCCAGCAGCTACACAGGGGGCGGAATTTATGAAAAACTGTTTTTT.

The chain is built from TRBV6-1 and TRBJ2-3; 9 bases are shared with TRBD2. Germline-derived CDR1 and CDR2 are MNHNS and SASEGT. V lost 2 bases, J lost 9 bases, and 12 bases stayed unmatched. CDR3 length: 16 amino acids. CDR3 nucleotide sequence: TGTGCCAGCAGTGAACCCGCGGGGGGGCGATTGCCCACGCAGTATTTT. This gives the protein CASSEPAGGRLPTQYF.

This clonotype was seen a handful of times. CDR3 nucleotides: TGTGCCAGCAGTCCCTCGGGAGAGCTGGAGACCCAGTACTTC. Protein sequence: CASSPSGELETQYF. The chain is built from TRBV27 and TRBJ2-5; D may be TRBD2 (6 bases). Germline loops: CDR1 MNHEY, CDR2 SMNVEV (reference sequence). The V gene lost 5 bases and the J gene lost 5 bases, with 15 bases spanning the gap. CDR3 size: 14 residues.

The chain is built from TRBV24-1 and TRBJ2-3; 11 positions agree with TRBD2. This CDR3 region has 15 residues. Germline loops: CDR1 KGHDR, CDR2 SFDVKD. V dropped 9 bases and J dropped 1; count of bases not matched to a gene: 5. This chain's CDR3 is CATGPTSGGTDTQYF. CDR3 nucleotide sequence: TGTGCCACCGGACCGACTAGCGGGGGCACAGATACGCAGTATTTT.

CDR3 region: CASSETGELAKNIQYF. The CDR3 DNA sequence: TGTGCCAGCAGCGAGACAGGGGAACTAGCCAAAAACATTCAGTACTTC. The gene calls are TRBV7-9 and TRBJ2-4, with 8 bases fitting TRBD1. Germline CDR1 reads SEHNR; CDR2 reads FQNEAQ (reference sequence). This CDR3 comprises 16 residues. V lost 5 bases to trimming and J lost 0 bases; unmatched junction nucleotides: 6.

This chain links TRBV25-1 with TRBJ2-1; 13 bases agree with TRBD2. V shed 3 bases and J 8 bases; nucleotides not matched to a gene: 7. Germline V gene sequence: CDR1 MGHDK, CDR2 SYGVNS. There are 16 residues in the CDR3. The chain's CDR3 is CASSDFGLAGVDEQFF. The CDR3 DNA is TGTGCCAGCAGTGATTTTGGACTAGCGGGAGTCGATGAGCAGTTCTTC.

This chain joins TRBV28 and TRBJ2-1; D might be TRBD2 (6 bases). The V gene's germline CDR1 is MDHEN and CDR2 SYDVKM. This CDR3 has 12 amino acids. The V end was cut by 8 bases, the J end by 2 bases, with 7 bases between. In DNA form, the CDR3 reads TGTGCCAGCGGGACTCCCTACAATGAGCAGTTCTTC. Translation gives CASGTPYNEQFF. Supplemented by reference TRBV28 and TRBJ2-1, the full variable domain reads DVKVTQSSRYLVKRTGEKVFLECVQDMDHENMFWYRQDPGLGLRLIYFSYDVKMKEKGDIPEGYSVSREKKERFSLILESASTNQTSMYLCASGTPYNEQFFGPGTRLTVL.

This clonotype is termed medium-sized. The CDR3 sequence is CASSQEATTYEQYF. The CDR3 DNA is TGTGCCAGCAGCCAAGAGGCGACGACCTACGAGCAGTACTTC. This rearrangement joins TRBV4-2 to TRBJ2-7, with no clear D. Trimming stripped 0 bases from V and 2 bases from J, with 8 bases between. The CDR3 extends over 14 amino acids. From germline, CDR1 is LGHNA and CDR2 YNFKEQ.

Here the CDR3 reads CASSEYSEYEQYF. CDR3 in DNA: TGTGCCAGCAGTGAATATAGCGAATACGAGCAGTACTTC. This chain uses TRBV25-1 with TRBJ2-7; TRBD2 might be the D (5 bases). Germline CDR1 MGHDK, CDR2 SYGVNS. Trimming shortened V by 0 bases and J by 4 bases, and 7 bases separated the two germline ends. This CDR3 spans 13 amino acids.

This clonotype was seen a handful of times. The gene calls are TRBV24-1 and TRBJ2-3; D ambiguous. The CDR3 length is 13 residues. Germline-derived CDR1 and CDR2 are KGHDR and SFDVKD. Trimming pared 9 bases from V and 2 bases from J, leaving 11 bases between. The CDR3, as DNA: TGTGCCACCGGAGCAGAAAACACAGATACGCAGTATTTT. Amino acids: CATGAENTDTQYF.